The 30 T cell receptor beta chains below all came from one sample that was sequenced in a study of blood T cell repertoires in COVID-19. Clones were read by immunoSEQ multiplex PCR, and TCRdb kept only the in-frame ones, dropping some. Altogether about 150,000 clones are present, 88% being singletons, with the ten largest covering 2% to 2.5%. Sequencing was done on a sample of peripheral blood. Source of these receptors: a man between 45 and 60 years old who had recovered from COVID-19.

This chain joins TRBV5-4 and TRBJ2-5; D might be TRBD2 (6 bases). The CDR3 has 15 residues. Trimming removed 3 bases at V and 4 bases at J, with 16 bases between. Per germline, CDR1 SGHNT and CDR2 YYREEE (reference sequence). DNA for the CDR3: TGTGCCAGCAGCTCGGGGGACGTCCCCGCAGAGACCCAGTACTTC. Its protein is CASSSGDVPAETQYF.

This clone has only one observation. The rearrangement links TRBV5-4 to TRBJ1-3, with D uncertain. Germline CDR1 SGHNT, CDR2 YYREEE (reference sequence). Trimming removed 0 bases at V and 0 bases at J, with 7 bases between. CDR3 length equals 15 residues. DNA for the CDR3: TGTGCCAGCAGCTTGGTGGGCCCCTCTGGAAACACCATATATTTT. It yields the protein CASSLVGPSGNTIYF.

The chain joins TRBV27 to TRBJ2-7; 7 nucleotides match TRBD1. The CDR3 loop spans 16 amino acids. Germline-derived CDR1 and CDR2 are MNHEY and SMNVEV (reference sequence). V was pared by 5 bases and J by 2 bases, with 12 bases of the junction left unmatched. In DNA form, the CDR3 reads TGTGCCAGCAGTCTTAGACCACAGGGGCCCCCCTACGAGCAGTACTTC. This translates into CASSLRPQGPPYEQYF.

V gene TRBV18 combines with J gene TRBJ2-2, with 7 bases aligning to TRBD1. The germline V gene has CDR1 KGHSH and CDR2 LQKENI. J gave up 2 bases and V 2 bases, and 8 bases lay outside the gene matches. This CDR3 contains 17 residues. This chain's CDR3 is CASSPNGDRENTGELFF. CDR3 sequence (DNA): TGTGCCAGCTCACCAAACGGAGACAGGGAAAACACCGGGGAGCTGTTTTTT.

This clone has just a few counts. V is TRBV28 and J is TRBJ1-1; 7 bases line up with TRBD1. In germline, CDR1 is MDHEN, CDR2 SYDVKM. The junction had 4 bases not matched to a gene; V was cut back by 6 bases and J by 6 bases. The CDR3 has 12 residues. The CDR3 region has the DNA TGTGCCAGCAGCGGGACAGAGGCTGAAGCTTTCTTT. Its translation is CASSGTEAEAFF.

The genes are TRBV9 and TRBJ2-3, with TRBD2 as a possible D gene (6 bases). Trimming removed 4 bases from V and 2 bases from J, with 17 bases in between. CDR1 is SGDLS, CDR2 YYNGEE, per germline. The length of the CDR3 is 16 residues. CDR3 residues: CASSPQIAAPTDTQYF. For the CDR3, the DNA is TGTGCCAGCAGCCCCCAAATAGCGGCCCCCACAGATACGCAGTATTTT.

The chain recombines TRBV11-2 with TRBJ2-3; TRBD1 is a possible D gene (7 bases). This CDR3 region has 15 residues. Germline CDR1 SGHAT, CDR2 FQNNGV. The V and J ends lost 2 bases and 2 bases respectively, with 11 bases between them. The CDR3: CASSLWRGPTDTQYF. The CDR3 bases are TGTGCCAGCAGCTTATGGAGGGGGCCCACAGATACGCAGTATTTT. The full variable domain, in which reference TRBV11-2 and TRBJ2-3 provide the parts outside the CDR3, is EAGVAQSPRYKIIEKRQSVAFWCNPISGHATLYWYQQILGQGPKLLIQFQNNGVVDDSQLPKDRFSAERLKGVDSTLKIQPAKLEDSAVYLCASSLWRGPTDTQYFGPGTRLTVL.

This clone was detected only once. This chain connects TRBV11-2 to TRBJ2-7; 8 bases are shared with TRBD1. CDR3 length: 12 amino acids. CDR1 and CDR2 from the germline V gene are SGHAT and FQNNGV. The trim removed 5 bases at V and 6 bases at J, leaving 3 bases unmatched. CDR3 residues: CASSPGQGEQYF. Here the CDR3 DNA reads TGTGCCAGCAGCCCAGGACAGGGCGAGCAGTACTTC.

The gene calls are TRBV5-5 and TRBJ1-5; 8 bases are a match to TRBD1. The CDR3 runs to 16 residues. In germline, CDR1 is SGHKS, CDR2 YYEKEE (reference sequence). V gave up 1 base and J gave up 5 bases; unmatched junction bases: 8. Here the CDR3 DNA reads TGTGCCAGCAGCTTGCGCCAGGGGGCCGGGTATCAGCCCCAGCATTTT. Its translation is CASSLRQGAGYQPQHF.

The chain recombines TRBV3-1 (or the pseudogene TRBV3-2) with TRBJ1-1; 7 positions agree with TRBD1. The germline V gene encodes CDR1 LGHDT and CDR2 YNNKEL (reference sequence). V lost 5 bases, J lost 7 bases, and 10 bases stayed unmatched. The length of the CDR3 is 14 residues. The CDR3 bases are TGTGCCAGCAGCAGACGACAGGGTCAAGGTGAAGCTTTCTTT. Protein sequence: CASSRRQGQGEAFF.

V is TRBV10-3 and J is TRBJ1-1; the match to TRBD1 covers 8 bases. Germline V gene data show CDR1 as ENHRY and CDR2 as SYGVKD. Losses at the gene ends were 6 bases for V and 3 bases for J; bases not matched to a gene: 6. CDR3 length: 14 residues. CDR3 DNA sequence: TGTGCCATCAGAGACTCAGGGGGCGACACTGAAGCTTTCTTT. Translated: CAIRDSGGDTEAFF.

The chain uses TRBV15 and TRBJ1-3, with D uncertain. There are 17 residues in the CDR3. V lost 1 base and J lost 0, with 13 bases in between. CDR1 and CDR2 (germline): LNHNV, YYDKDF (reference sequence). CDR3 in amino acids: CATSRAGGRSSGNTIYF. The CDR3 nucleotides are TGTGCCACCAGCAGAGCCGGAGGGCGCAGCTCTGGAAACACCATATATTTT.

The V call is TRBV2, the J call TRBJ1-1; D not resolved. Germline V gene data show CDR1 as SNHLY and CDR2 as FYNNEI. The CDR3 totals 13 residues. Trimming removed 3 bases at V and 0 bases at J, with 5 bases between. The CDR3 loop is CASSENMNTEAFF. The CDR3 bases are TGTGCCAGCAGTGAGAACATGAACACTGAAGCTTTCTTT.

The rearrangement links TRBV4-1 to TRBJ1-3; 7 positions match TRBD1. This CDR3 region has 19 residues. V was clipped by 3 bases and J by 0 bases; unmatched bases: 14. CDR1 is MGHRA and CDR2 is YSYEKL in the germline V gene. CDR3 loop: CASSHMTGTYAISGNTIYF. CDR3 bases: TGCGCCAGCAGCCACATGACAGGGACCTACGCTATCTCTGGAAACACCATATATTTT.

This rearrangement joins TRBV28 to TRBJ2-3, with TRBD1 as a possible D gene (6 bases). Germline V CDR1 and CDR2: MDHEN, SYDVKM. Between the trimmed V and J ends, which lost 6 bases and 0 bases, there was a span of 16 bases. This CDR3 has 16 amino acids. The CDR3 spells CASRSPKGHSTDTQYF. DNA for the CDR3: TGTGCCAGCAGAAGCCCCAAGGGACATAGCACAGATACGCAGTATTTT. The full variable domain, with the rest looked up from reference TRBV28 and TRBJ2-3, is DVKVTQSSRYLVKRTGEKVFLECVQDMDHENMFWYRQDPGLGLRLIYFSYDVKMKEKGDIPEGYSVSREKKERFSLILESASTNQTSMYLCASRSPKGHSTDTQYFGPGTRLTVL.

The chain has TRBV4-2 and TRBJ1-1, with D hard to call. CDR1 and CDR2 from the germline V gene are LGHNA and YNFKEQ. The V gene lost 3 bases and the J gene lost 1 base, with 15 bases spanning the gap. CDR3 length: 16 amino acids. The CDR3 sequence: CASSHSPGLGNTEAFF. CDR3 sequence (DNA): TGTGCCAGCAGCCACTCCCCCGGGTTAGGGAACACTGAAGCTTTCTTT.

V usage is TRBV19 and J usage is TRBJ1-4, with D perhaps TRBD1 (6 bases). The CDR3 extends over 12 amino acids. In germline, CDR1 is LNHDA, CDR2 SQIVND (reference sequence). V shed 4 bases and J shed 8 bases, with 8 bases lying between them. The CDR3 sequence: CASSRQEEKLFF. The CDR3 region has the DNA TGTGCCAGTAGTAGACAGGAGGAAAAACTGTTTTTT. The variable domain in full, completed from reference TRBV19 and TRBJ1-4, reads DGGITQSPKYLFRKEGQNVTLSCEQNLNHDAMYWYRQDPGQGLRLIYYSQIVNDFQKGDIAEGYSVSREKKESFPLTVTSAQKNPTAFYLCASSRQEEKLFFGSGTQLSVL.

CDR3 nucleotide sequence: TGTGCCAGCAGCGTCCCCCTGGTCGGGGGGCCCACCTACGAGCAGTACTTC. It yields the protein CASSVPLVGGPTYEQYF. J is TRBJ2-7 and V is TRBV7-2, with D possibly TRBD2 on 7 matching bases. Germline V gene lookup returns CDR1 SGHTA and CDR2 FQGNSA. V lost 5 bases and J lost 2, with 22 bases in between. The CDR3 is 17 residues long.

The rearrangement joins TRBV9 to TRBJ2-1; 7 positions match TRBD2. Germline V gene data show CDR1 as SGDLS and CDR2 as YYNGEE. Trimming at V came to 0 bases and at J to 0 bases, leaving 9 bases not matched to a gene. The length of the CDR3 is 18 residues. CDR3 DNA sequence: TGTGCCAGCAGCGTAGTGATAGAAGCGGGGAGCTCCTACAATGAGCAGTTCTTC. Its protein product is CASSVVIEAGSSYNEQFF.

V is TRBV12-3 or TRBV12-4 and J is TRBJ2-7; D gene uncertain. V lost 5 bases and J 4 bases, leaving 6 bases between the germline ends. The CDR3 length is 11 residues. The CDR3 loop is CASSNRYEQYF. In nucleotides, the CDR3 is TGTGCCAGCAGTAACCGGTACGAGCAGTACTTC.

DNA for the CDR3: TGTGCCAGCAGCTTCTTCACAGATACGCAGTATTTT. It codes for CASSFFTDTQYF. The chain has TRBV7-9 and TRBJ2-3; D gene uncertain. V was clipped by 3 bases and J by 2 bases, with 3 bases between them. Germline V CDR1 and CDR2: SEHNR, FQNEAQ (reference sequence). CDR3 length: 12 amino acids.

This clone was counted a few times. This chain joins TRBV7-3 and TRBJ2-1; 10 bases align to TRBD2. V shed 9 bases, J shed 13 bases, and the junction held 15 bases outside the gene matches. The CDR3 runs 14 residues. The germline gives CDR1 SGHTA, CDR2 FQGTGA. DNA of the CDR3: TGTGCCAGTTCTCCGGGACTAGCGCCCGTTGGTCAGTTCTTC. Encoded protein: CASSPGLAPVGQFF.

The chain couples TRBV13 to TRBJ2-3; the match to TRBD1 covers 7 bases. V dropped 5 bases and J dropped 2; count of bases not matched to a gene: 4. This CDR3 has 14 residues. Per the germline V gene, CDR1 is PRHDT and CDR2 is FYEKMQ (reference sequence). DNA of the CDR3: TGTGCCAGCAGCCCCGGACAGGACACAGATACGCAGTATTTT. Protein product: CASSPGQDTDTQYF.

The J gene is TRBJ2-3, the V gene TRBV30, with 9 bases lining up with TRBD2. Trimming cost V 0 bases and J 4 bases; bases outside gene matches: 8. CDR1 is GTSNPN, CDR2 SVGIG, per germline (reference sequence). The CDR3 is 16 amino acids. CDR3 protein: CAWSVLGRGGPDTQYF. DNA of the CDR3: TGTGCCTGGAGTGTACTGGGGCGGGGGGGCCCAGATACGCAGTATTTT.

The chain recombines TRBV19 with TRBJ1-4, with D maybe TRBD1 (6 bases). The V end lost 5 bases, the J end lost 8 bases, and 18 bases lay between the germline ends. This CDR3 region has 15 residues. From germline, CDR1 is LNHDA and CDR2 SQIVND (reference sequence). As DNA, the CDR3 is TGTGCCAGTAGTCCGATACAGGGTCTTGGCGAAAAACTGTTTTTT. Its protein is CASSPIQGLGEKLFF. Using reference TRBV19 and TRBJ1-4 for the parts outside the CDR3, the full variable domain is DGGITQSPKYLFRKEGQNVTLSCEQNLNHDAMYWYRQDPGQGLRLIYYSQIVNDFQKGDIAEGYSVSREKKESFPLTVTSAQKNPTAFYLCASSPIQGLGEKLFFGSGTQLSVL.

V and J are TRBV7-2 and TRBJ2-5; 10 nucleotides agree with TRBD1. The CDR3 is 14 amino acids. Germline CDR1 reads SGHTA; CDR2 reads FQGNSA. V was clipped by 4 bases and J by 5 bases; unmatched bases: 4. The CDR3, as DNA: TGTGCCAGCAGCTCGGGACAGGGGTTCGAGACCCAGTACTTC. It codes for CASSSGQGFETQYF.

The chain uses TRBV29-1 and TRBJ2-3; tentative D call: TRBD1 (6 bases). This CDR3 contains 15 residues. Germline lookup yields CDR1 SQVTM and CDR2 ANQGSEA. V lost 6 bases to trimming and J lost 4 bases, with 20 bases between them. CDR3 DNA sequence: TGCAGCGTGCCCCCCCCAGGGGTAGTAGCAGATACGCAGTATTTT. Translating it yields CSVPPPGVVADTQYF.

The CDR3 nucleotides read TGTGCCAGTACCCCGACAGGTAACACTGAAGCTTTCTTT. Translation gives CASTPTGNTEAFF. The chain couples TRBV19 to TRBJ1-1, with D perhaps TRBD1 (6 bases). Per the germline V gene, CDR1 is LNHDA and CDR2 is SQIVND (reference sequence). Trimming shortened V by 7 bases and J by 2 bases, and 11 bases separated the two germline ends. CDR3 length equals 13 residues.

The chain employs TRBV7-2 and TRBJ1-5; 9 bases align to TRBD1. The CDR3 spans 16 residues. The trim removed 5 bases at V and 5 bases at J, leaving 10 bases unmatched. The germline CDR1 and CDR2 sequences are SGHTA and FQGNSA. In DNA, the CDR3 is TGTGCCAGCAGCGTCTTTGGGACAGGGACCCATCAGCCCCAGCATTTT. Translation: CASSVFGTGTHQPQHF.

The chain recombines TRBV30 with TRBJ1-1; tentative D call: TRBD1 (5 bases). V lost 3 bases and J 0 bases, leaving 14 bases between the germline ends. The CDR3 runs 15 residues. Looked up from germline, CDR1 is GTSNPN and CDR2 is SVGIG (reference sequence). In nucleotides, the CDR3 is TGTGCCTGGAGGAAGGGGCCTGACATGAACACTGAAGCTTTCTTT. It is translated as CAWRKGPDMNTEAFF.